Below are 27 T cell receptor beta chains sequenced from a single sample in a study of OX40 agonist ivuxolimab in advanced cancers. The data were produced by immunoSEQ multiplex PCR, yet TCRdb's version contains in-frame clones alone and is incomplete. This sample has tens of thousands of clones; around four fifths occur once, and the top ten carry 1.1%. The sample here was CD4+ or CD8+ T cells sorted from blood, taken in a trial of the OX40 agonist ivuxolimab. These receptors all come from an adult with an advanced solid tumor such as melanoma, head and neck, liver or kidney cancer.

The rearrangement joins TRBV18 to TRBJ2-1; 10 bases align to TRBD2. CDR3 length: 15 residues. V lost 2 bases to trimming and J lost 7 bases; unmatched junction nucleotides: 5. The germline CDR1 and CDR2 sequences are KGHSH and LQKENI. The CDR3 nucleotides read TGTGCCAGCTCACCAACCAGCGGGGGGGGTAATGAGCAGTTCTTC. The encoded protein is CASSPTSGGGNEQFF.

This clone was picked up one time. The chain combines TRBV7-2 with TRBJ1-4, with 7 bases lining up with TRBD1. Losses at the gene ends were 5 bases for V and 8 bases for J; bases not matched to a gene: 14. The CDR3 is 16 residues long. The germline V gene encodes CDR1 SGHTA and CDR2 FQGNSA. CDR3 sequence (DNA): TGTGCCAGCAGCGACCGGGGACAGCCCACCTCCGAAAAACTGTTTTTT. Its protein is CASSDRGQPTSEKLFF.

This chain joins TRBV7-9 and TRBJ1-1, with 8 nucleotides matching TRBD1. Germline CDR1 SEHNR, CDR2 FQNEAQ (reference sequence). This CDR3 region has 14 residues. Trimming took 5 bases from V and 1 from J; bases not matched to a gene: 3. In nucleotides, the CDR3 is TGTGCCAGCAGCCCCGGACAGGGGAACACTGAAGCTTTCTTT. Translated: CASSPGQGNTEAFF.

In this sample, this clone turned up once. The rearrangement links TRBV18 to TRBJ1-5; D is uncertain. Germline values: CDR1 KGHSH, CDR2 LQKENI. Trimming removed 3 bases at V and 3 bases at J, with 9 bases between. This CDR3 comprises 14 residues. The CDR3 region is CASSPTATNQPQHF. For the CDR3, the DNA is TGTGCCAGCTCACCCACAGCGACCAATCAGCCCCAGCATTTT.

V is TRBV6-6 and J is TRBJ2-7; the D gene could be TRBD1 or TRBD2 (5 bases each). The CDR3 consists of 11 residues. V was shortened by 5 bases and J by 9 bases, with 11 bases between the two germline ends. CDR1 is MNHNY and CDR2 is SVGAGI in the germline V gene (reference sequence). CDR3 loop: CASSGGSRQYF. Here the CDR3 DNA reads TGTGCCAGCAGTGGGGGTAGTCGGCAGTACTTC.

The chain is built from TRBV23-1 and TRBJ2-7; D gene unclear. TRBV23-1 is given ORF status, its function remaining uncertain. The CDR3 runs to 16 residues. Between the trimmed V and J ends, which lost 0 bases and 3 bases, there was a span of 15 bases. DNA of the CDR3: TGCGCCAGCAGTCAATCCGACACCGTTGCTCTCTACGAGCAGTACGTC. Translating gives CASSQSDTVALYEQYV.

The chain recombines TRBV28 with TRBJ1-2; D is ambiguous. Germline V CDR1 and CDR2: MDHEN, SYDVKM. This CDR3 has 12 residues. V dropped 3 bases and J dropped 7 bases, with 9 bases sitting between them. The CDR3, as DNA: TGTGCCAGCAGTTTTGGAGTGGGTGGCTACACCTTC. This translates into CASSFGVGGYTF.

The chain links TRBV6-1 to TRBJ2-7; 10 bases are shared with TRBD2. Germline-derived CDR1 and CDR2 are MNHNS and SASEGT. After removal of 0 bases from V and 0 bases from J, the junction contained 2 bases not matched to a gene. CDR3 length equals 16 residues. CDR3 sequence reads: CASSEAGTSDSYEQYV. As DNA, the CDR3 is TGTGCCAGCAGTGAAGCCGGGACTAGCGACTCCTACGAGCAGTACGTC.

CDR3 sequence: CASSLWHANTGELFF. CDR3 nucleotides: TGTGCCAGCAGCCTCTGGCATGCGAACACCGGGGAGCTGTTTTTT. The chain carries TRBV21-1 and TRBJ2-2; TRBD1, the D gene given by the table, was not confirmed from the DNA. TRBV21-1 is deemed a pseudogene. CDR3 length equals 15 residues.

This clone showed up just once. J is TRBJ1-1 and V is TRBV11-1, with D tentatively TRBD1 (6 bases). V was clipped by 3 bases and J by 4 bases, with 15 bases between them. The germline gives CDR1 SGHAT, CDR2 FQDESV (reference sequence). The CDR3 totals 15 residues. CDR3 nucleotide sequence: TGTGCCAGCAGCTTCAGGGGATATTCGGGCACTGAAGCTTTCTTT. It encodes CASSFRGYSGTEAFF.

The rearrangement links TRBV7-6 to TRBJ1-4, with 8 nucleotides matching TRBD1. The CDR3 spans 14 residues. CDR1 and CDR2 (germline): SGHVS, FNYEAQ. Germline trimming cut 1 base from V and 8 bases from J; bases unmatched to any gene: 3. This chain's CDR3 is CASSLGTGTEKLFF. CDR3 DNA sequence: TGTGCCAGCAGCTTAGGGACAGGGACCGAAAAACTGTTTTTT.

The V and J genes are TRBV30 and TRBJ2-7; 8 bases map to TRBD1. The CDR3 covers 13 residues. Per the germline V gene, CDR1 is GTSNPN and CDR2 is SVGIG (reference sequence). V shed 1 base and J 5 bases; nucleotides not matched to a gene: 4. The CDR3 is CAWSDTGGHEQYF. The CDR3 region has the DNA TGTGCCTGGAGTGATACAGGGGGTCACGAGCAGTACTTC. Supplemented by reference TRBV30 and TRBJ2-7, the full variable domain reads SQTIHQWPATLVQPVGSPLSLECTVEGTSNPNLYWYRQAAGRGLQLLFYSVGIGQISSEVPQNLSASRPQDRQFILSSKKLLLSDSGFYLCAWSDTGGHEQYFGPGTRLTVT.

This clone was counted a single time. The V call is TRBV7-2, the J call TRBJ1-4, with TRBD1 as a possible D gene (6 bases). With 5 bases removed from V and 7 bases from J, the gap between germline ends came to 20 bases. Germline lookup yields CDR1 SGHTA and CDR2 FQGNSA. This CDR3 spans 16 amino acids. CDR3: CASSPPDRSPIEKLFF. The CDR3 DNA is TGTGCCAGCAGCCCCCCAGACAGGTCGCCTATTGAAAAACTGTTTTTT.

The chain recombines TRBV7-9 with TRBJ2-2; 7 bases map to TRBD1. Germline V gene sequence: CDR1 SEHNR, CDR2 FQNEAQ (reference sequence). The CDR3 is 14 amino acids. V was clipped by 9 bases and J by 4 bases; unmatched bases: 8. CDR3 nucleotide sequence: TGTGCCAGTGGCAAAGACAGGGCCACCGGGGAGCTGTTTTTT. Translated, it gives CASGKDRATGELFF.

Note on this clone: One junction end does not reproduce the germline sequence, and a read error may be involved. This chain connects TRBV29-1 to TRBJ1-3, with TRBD1 identical over 10 bases. The CDR3 sequence is 16 residues long. Germline V lookup: CDR1 SQVTM, CDR2 ANQGSEA. The CDR3 sequence: CSVESMTGGSGTTIYF. CDR3 DNA: TGCAGCGTTGAATCTATGACAGGGGGCTCTGGAACCACCATATATTTT.

The chain employs TRBV4-1 and TRBJ1-4; possible D gene TRBD1, 5 bases. This CDR3 has 20 amino acids. Trimming removed 2 bases from V and 0 bases from J, with 22 bases in between. Germline assignment: CDR1 MGHRA and CDR2 YSYEKL. The CDR3 is CASSQRQWGILVATNEKLFF. The DNA for the CDR3 is TGCGCCAGCAGCCAACGTCAGTGGGGGATCTTAGTTGCAACTAATGAAAAACTGTTTTTT.

This clone was seen a handful of times. The chain joins TRBV5-4 to TRBJ2-1; D not resolved. The CDR3 loop spans 16 amino acids. The V end lost 0 bases, the J end lost 0 bases, and 10 bases lay between the germline ends. In germline, CDR1 is SGHNT, CDR2 YYREEE (reference sequence). This CDR3 reads CASSLVVQSSYNEQFF. Written as DNA, the CDR3 is TGTGCCAGCAGCTTGGTTGTGCAAAGCTCCTACAATGAGCAGTTCTTC.

J is TRBJ2-7 and V is TRBV7-2; D gene unclear. Germline V gene lookup returns CDR1 SGHTA and CDR2 FQGNSA. V was clipped by 4 bases and J by 7 bases, with 14 bases between them. The CDR3 loop spans 13 amino acids. For the CDR3, the DNA is TGTGCCAGCAGCTCCTACCCAATGGGGGAGCAGTACGTC. Its translation: CASSSYPMGEQYV.

This clone was counted between two and nine times. The V gene is TRBV10-2, the J gene TRBJ1-1, with D unresolved. This CDR3 spans 13 amino acids. Germline V gives CDR1 WSHSY, CDR2 SAAADI. The V and J ends lost 5 bases and 5 bases respectively, with 12 bases between them. As DNA, the CDR3 is TGCGCCAGCAGTACCCTAATTGGGACTGAAGCTTTCTTT. As protein: CASSTLIGTEAFF.

The V gene is TRBV25-1, the J gene TRBJ1-2, with 7 bases aligning to TRBD1. The CDR3 contains 15 residues. V lost 6 bases, J lost 3 bases, and 10 bases stayed unmatched. CDR1 is MGHDK and CDR2 is SYGVNS in the germline V gene. Here the CDR3 DNA reads TGTGCCAGCAGCAGGGGGGGCGTTGGAGACTATGGCTACACCTTC. The encoded protein is CASSRGGVGDYGYTF.

V usage is TRBV21-1 and J usage is TRBJ2-7. TRBV21-1 is labeled a pseudogene. This CDR3 is 14 amino acids long. CDR3 sequence: CASSKMANRYEQYV. The CDR3, as DNA: TGTGCCAGCAGCAAAATGGCGAACCGCTACGAGCAGTACGTC.

The chain has TRBV7-2 and TRBJ2-6, with D possibly matching TRBD1 (5 bases). This CDR3 is 17 amino acids long. From germline, CDR1 is SGHTA and CDR2 FQGNSA. V was cut by 5 bases and J by 0 bases, with 14 bases left in between. CDR3: CASSRGVATSGANVLTF. CDR3 nucleotide sequence: TGTGCCAGCAGCAGGGGCGTGGCGACCTCTGGGGCCAACGTCCTGACTTTC.

The CDR3 DNA is TGTGCCAGCAGCCCCCAGGGGGGGCTCGGCTCACCCCTCCACTTT. The encoded protein is CASSPQGGLGSPLHF. V is TRBV7-2 and J is TRBJ1-6, with 7 bases matching TRBD1. Germline values: CDR1 SGHTA, CDR2 FQGNSA. Trimming cost V 5 bases and J 10 bases; bases outside gene matches: 11. There are 15 residues in the CDR3.

V and J are TRBV7-7 and TRBJ2-7, with TRBD1 identical over 7 bases. V gave up 4 bases and J gave up 3 bases; unmatched junction bases: 6. The CDR3 spans 14 residues. In germline, CDR1 is SSHAT, CDR2 FNYEAQ (reference sequence). The CDR3 nucleotides are TGTGCCAGCAGCTCCTCCTGGGACAGCTACGAGCAGTACTTC. Translation gives CASSSSWDSYEQYF.

The chain employs TRBV18 and TRBJ1-2, with D possibly matching TRBD1 (6 bases). Trimming pared 3 bases from V and 6 bases from J, leaving 17 bases between. Germline V gene lookup returns CDR1 KGHSH and CDR2 LQKENI. This CDR3 is built from 15 residues. CDR3 nucleotide sequence: TGTGCCAGCTCACCGTACTCAGGGGACTTAAATGGCTACACCTTC. Translation: CASSPYSGDLNGYTF.

The rearrangement joins TRBV7-2 to TRBJ2-7, with D tentatively TRBD1 (5 bases). The CDR3 is 12 residues long. V shed 4 bases and J shed 3 bases, with 7 bases lying between them. Per the germline V gene, CDR1 is SGHTA and CDR2 is FQGNSA. The CDR3 DNA follows: TGTGCCAGCAGCTCCCAGGGCTACGAGCAGTACTTC. It codes for CASSSQGYEQYF.

This clone was detected once. The chain joins TRBV19 to TRBJ1-2; D is perhaps TRBD1 (5 bases). The V and J ends lost 3 bases and 4 bases respectively, with 15 bases between them. The CDR3 is made up of 15 amino acids. The germline CDR1 and CDR2 sequences are LNHDA and SQIVND (reference sequence). The CDR3 DNA is TGTGCCAGTAGTATGGGGCAGGCACAGTCCTATGGCTACACCTTC. Protein: CASSMGQAQSYGYTF.